This T cell receptor (beta chain) came from a study of technical replicates of blood from a handful of donors. Profiling relied on immunoSEQ multiplex PCR, and the TCRdb table lists in-frame clones only, not all of them. The top ten hold around 0.18% of the sample, which has around 84,000 clones, about 97% seen once. There are 14 residues in the CDR3. In germline, CDR1 is LNHDA, CDR2 SQIVND (reference sequence). The V and J ends lost 5 bases and 3 bases respectively, with 13 bases between them. The sample taken for sequencing was T cells isolated from PBMCs. The TCR comes from a human donor in good health. The genes are TRBV19 and TRBJ1-1, with a weak D call TRBD1 (5 bases). Here the CDR3 DNA reads TGTGCCAGTAGTTTCGACAGTGGGTACACTGAAGCTTTCTTT. Protein product: CASSFDSGYTEAFF.